A single sample gave rise to the 13 T cell receptor beta chains below, sequenced in a study of cytomegalovirus exposure and HLA in healthy donors (dated by TCRdb to about 2017). The library was made by the immunoSEQ multiplex PCR assay. The multiplex PCR relied on a mix of 60 forward primers for TCR Vbeta segments and 13 reverse primers for TCR Jbeta segments. Not all clones reach the TCRdb copy of this immuneACCESS table, which keeps in-frame sequences only. Checked studies attribute under half of the gap to unresolved V genes and leave the rest unexplained. This sample holds under 250,000 clones; over 75% were observed only once. The ten largest clones represent more than 8.5% of the sample. Sequences were obtained from PBMCs. Source of these receptors: a woman aged 50 to 60 in good health and CMV-seropositive.

DNA for the CDR3: TGTGCCAGCAGAGACTCCGCCCAAGAGACCCAGTACTTC. It is translated as CASRDSAQETQYF. The chain uses TRBV7-9 and TRBJ2-5, with D hard to call. Trimming took 6 bases from V and 1 from J, leaving 9 bases between them. This CDR3 has 13 residues. The germline gives CDR1 SEHNR, CDR2 FQNEAQ (reference sequence).

The chain combines TRBV19 with TRBJ1-4; TRBD1 matches 8 bases. With 4 bases clipped from V and 5 bases from J, the junction kept 6 bases outside the gene matches. The CDR3 extends over 15 amino acids. The germline CDR1 and CDR2 sequences are LNHDA and SQIVND (reference sequence). Written as DNA, the CDR3 is TGTGCCAGTAGTAGGCGGACAGGGCAGAATGAAAAACTGTTTTTT. Translated: CASSRRTGQNEKLFF. The full variable domain, with the rest looked up from reference TRBV19 and TRBJ1-4, is DGGITQSPKYLFRKEGQNVTLSCEQNLNHDAMYWYRQDPGQGLRLIYYSQIVNDFQKGDIAEGYSVSREKKESFPLTVTSAQKNPTAFYLCASSRRTGQNEKLFFGSGTQLSVL.

The gene calls are TRBV9 and TRBJ2-5; perhaps TRBD1 as D (5 bases). The CDR3 spans 16 residues. Trimming stripped 3 bases from V and 4 bases from J, with 19 bases between. The V gene's germline CDR1 is SGDLS and CDR2 YYNGEE. CDR3 residues: CASSAAVRVPAETQYF. As DNA, the CDR3 is TGTGCCAGCAGCGCAGCCGTCAGGGTCCCGGCAGAGACCCAGTACTTC.

V usage is TRBV28 and J usage is TRBJ2-1; tentatively, D is TRBD2 (6 bases). The germline V gene encodes CDR1 MDHEN and CDR2 SYDVKM. The V and J ends lost 5 bases and 1 base respectively, with 15 bases between them. The CDR3 contains 16 residues. CDR3 sequence: CASSAPGTRSYNEQFF. In nucleotides, the CDR3 is TGTGCCAGCAGTGCACCAGGGACTCGGTCCTACAATGAGCAGTTCTTC.

This chain connects TRBV27 to TRBJ1-1; 8 bases fit TRBD1. The CDR3 is 13 residues long. V lost 7 bases and J lost 1; bases outside the gene matches: 2. From germline, CDR1 is MNHEY and CDR2 SMNVEV (reference sequence). CDR3 sequence (DNA): TGTGCCAGCATGGGGACAGGGAACACTGAAGCTTTCTTT. This gives the protein CASMGTGNTEAFF.

The genes are TRBV6-5 and TRBJ1-2; 10 positions match TRBD1. The CDR3 extends over 15 amino acids. Germline loops: CDR1 MNHEY, CDR2 SVGAGI. The V gene end was trimmed by 5 bases and the J gene end by 5 bases; junction bases not matched to a gene: 8. CDR3 nucleotide sequence: TGTGCCAGCAGTGACTTGGGGACAGGGGTTTATGGCTACACCTTC. The encoded protein is CASSDLGTGVYGYTF.

This chain joins TRBV30 and TRBJ1-5; TRBD1 might be the D (5 bases). This CDR3 region has 15 residues. Germline V gives CDR1 GTSNPN, CDR2 SVGIG (reference sequence). The ends were cut back, 3 bases at V and 4 bases at J, with 16 bases in the middle. DNA of the CDR3: TGTGCCTGGAGCCTTATGACGGGGGGTAATCAGCCCCAGCATTTT. Translated, it gives CAWSLMTGGNQPQHF.

The chain joins TRBV2 to TRBJ1-4; 8 nucleotides align to TRBD1. The V gene end was trimmed by 4 bases and the J gene end by 6 bases; junction bases not matched to a gene: 4. The CDR3 contains 14 residues. The germline V gene has CDR1 SNHLY and CDR2 FYNNEI. The DNA of the CDR3 is TGTGCCAGCAGTGTAGACAGGGGATATGAAAAACTGTTTTTT. As protein: CASSVDRGYEKLFF.

The V gene is TRBV7-8, the J gene TRBJ1-5; 8 bases fit TRBD1. J gave up 6 bases and V 5 bases, and 6 bases lay outside the gene matches. CDR3 length: 14 residues. The germline CDR1 and CDR2 sequences are SGHVS and FQNEAQ. DNA for the CDR3: TGTGCCAGCAGCCTCGGACAGGGCGGTCAGCCCCAGCATTTT. This gives the protein CASSLGQGGQPQHF.

This chain links TRBV5-1 with TRBJ1-1; no reliable D call. This CDR3 spans 16 amino acids. The germline gives CDR1 SGHRS, CDR2 YFSETQ. Trimming removed 0 bases from V and 0 bases from J, with 12 bases in between. The CDR3 here is CASSLGSRRVNTEAFF. CDR3 in DNA: TGCGCCAGCAGCTTGGGGAGCAGGCGGGTGAACACTGAAGCTTTCTTT.

The chain combines TRBV6-5 with TRBJ2-7; D possibly corresponds to TRBD1 (6 bases). The CDR3 length is 14 residues. Germline CDR1 reads MNHEY; CDR2 reads SVGAGI. The V end was cut by 8 bases, the J end by 3 bases, with 17 bases between. The DNA of the CDR3 is TGTGCCAGCCGAACAGGGCCCGGTTACTACGAGCAGTACTTC. It translates to CASRTGPGYYEQYF.

The chain recombines TRBV7-9 with TRBJ1-5; no definite D call. Deletions cut 5 bases from V and 5 bases from J, with 10 bases between. The length of the CDR3 is 13 residues. Per germline, CDR1 SEHNR and CDR2 FQNEAQ (reference sequence). The CDR3 DNA reads as TGTGCCAGCAGCGCCTTGGGAGATCAGCCCCAGCATTTT. Protein sequence: CASSALGDQPQHF.

The V gene is TRBV18, the J gene TRBJ2-5; D unclear. This CDR3 is 16 amino acids long. Germline V gene lookup returns CDR1 KGHSH and CDR2 LQKENI. The V end lost 0 bases, the J end lost 4 bases, and 15 bases lay between the germline ends. The CDR3 here is CASSPPISSPGETQYF. The CDR3 bases are TGTGCCAGCTCACCACCTATTTCAAGCCCAGGAGAGACCCAGTACTTC.